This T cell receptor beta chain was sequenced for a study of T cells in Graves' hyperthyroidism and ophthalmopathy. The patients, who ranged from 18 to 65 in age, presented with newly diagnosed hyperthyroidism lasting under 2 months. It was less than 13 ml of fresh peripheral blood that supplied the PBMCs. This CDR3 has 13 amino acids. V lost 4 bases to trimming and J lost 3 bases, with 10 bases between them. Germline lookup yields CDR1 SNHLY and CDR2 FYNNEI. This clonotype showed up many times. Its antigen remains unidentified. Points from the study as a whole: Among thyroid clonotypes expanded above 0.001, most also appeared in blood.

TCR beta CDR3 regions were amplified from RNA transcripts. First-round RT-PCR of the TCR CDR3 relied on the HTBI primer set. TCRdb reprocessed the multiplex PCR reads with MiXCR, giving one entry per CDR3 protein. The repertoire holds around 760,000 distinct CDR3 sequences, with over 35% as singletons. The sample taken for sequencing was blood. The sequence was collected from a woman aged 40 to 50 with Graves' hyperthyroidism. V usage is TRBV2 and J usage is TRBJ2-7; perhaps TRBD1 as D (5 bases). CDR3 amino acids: CASSAQGDYEQYF. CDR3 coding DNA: TGTGCCAGCAGTGCCCAGGGTGACTACGAGCAGTACTTC. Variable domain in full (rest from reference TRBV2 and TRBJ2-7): EPEVTQTPSHQVTQMGQEVILRCVPISNHLYFYWYRQILGQKVEFLVSFYNNEISEKSEIFDDQFSVERPDGSNFTLKIRSTKLEDSAMYFCASSAQGDYEQYFGPGTRLTVT.